This TCR beta chain comes out of a study of T cell responses to AZD1222 COVID-19 vaccine. V was pared by 3 bases and J by 3 bases, with 8 bases of the junction left unmatched. The CDR3 has 16 amino acids. CDR1 SGHRS and CDR2 YFSETQ come from the germline V gene. About this clone: Its antigen remains unknown.

Notes on the study in general: Nearly half of spike-specific TCRs reportedly target variant regions that are unmutated in the B.1.351 and B.1.1.7 variants. Samples come after the peak T cell response, not at day 14. Clonal diversity may have been underestimated, and the donors were mostly white British, with more females than males. Spike-specific TCR breadth and depth grew following two AZD1222 doses.

TCRdb's copy holds only in-frame clones and misses some; the assay was immunoSEQ multiplex PCR. This sample has around 120,000 clones, with about 86% found just once. The source was peripheral blood, collected 28 days after the second AZD1222 dose. This TCR came from an adult who received the AZD1222 COVID-19 vaccine. The J gene is TRBJ2-2, the V gene TRBV5-1; 7 bases are shared with TRBD2. Here the CDR3 reads CASSSMRGSDTGELFF. The CDR3 nucleotides read TGCGCCAGCAGCTCAATGCGGGGGTCCGACACCGGGGAGCTGTTTTTT. Filled out from reference TRBV5-1 and TRBJ2-2, the complete variable domain reads KAGVTQTPRYLIKTRGQQVTLSCSPISGHRSVSWYQQTPGQGLQFLFEYFSETQRNKGNFPGRFSGRQFSNSRSEMNVSTLELGDSALYLCASSSMRGSDTGELFFGEGSRLTVL.